What follows describes a single T cell receptor beta chain. Its cognate antigen has yet to be identified. Nothing much larger sits one base from this clone, and base qualities are not available. Library preparation was by the immunoSEQ multiplex PCR assay. Each sample had some 9.7 x 10^4 TCR templates assayed by the deep sequencing platform. Genomic DNA extracted from sorted T cells was used for TCRbeta CDR3 sequencing. Per the authors' processing: The R programming language was used for the clonal analysis of the TCRbeta CDR3 data. Alloreactive CD4+ and CD8+ clones were defined by comparing unstimulated samples with post-reaction CFSE-low samples. By matching sequences to the repertoires of sorted unstimulated Treg and non-Treg cells, each alloreactive CD4+ clone was assigned a regulatory or non-regulatory origin. TCRdb mirrors the immuneACCESS table, restricted to in-frame sequences. Some clones are absent from its copies; in checked studies, under half trace to an unresolved V gene, and the reason for the others is unknown. Clonal size and the V and J genes are those of that table, whereas D and trimming came from the DNA. Present in this sample are 110,000 or so clones, about 90% of which were seen just once. Of the sample, about 0.78% is held by the ten largest clones.

The data were taken from a study of siplizumab effects on memory and regulatory T cells (dated by TCRdb to about 2019). Concerning the study at large: The study looked at the effect of siplizumab, an anti-CD2 antibody, on alloreactive T-cell subsets in allogeneic mixed lymphocyte reactions made from human PBMCs. The study at large found these results: Because sequences at frequencies below about 10^-5 were poorly captured, only a minor fraction of alloreactive clones could be mapped back to unstimulated subsets. The cumulative frequency of alloreactive sequences traceable to unstimulated CD4+ memory T cells was significantly reduced by siplizumab. A naive or memory phenotype could not be assigned to roughly 75-95% of proliferating CD4+ or CD8+ clones. Unstimulated naive T cells appeared more diverse than memory T cells, and naive cells seemed to contribute substantially to the alloresponse. Whether proliferating Tregs from siplizumab cultures were suppressive was not functionally confirmed. In reactions with siplizumab, an average of 68.8% of mappable alloreactive CD4+ clones were Treg-derived, compared with roughly 27% in control reactions.

V has 4 bases trimmed and J has 7 bases trimmed; junction bases matching no gene number 16. The CDR3 starts with the cysteine, ends with the phenylalanine, and has 16 residues. CDR3 DNA is the only sequence kept; it has 48 bases, read in frame from the first base. As encoded in the germline V gene, CDR1 is SGHRS while CDR2 is YFSETQ. Sorted unstimulated T cells, along with proliferating T cells recovered from mixed lymphocyte reactions, underwent TCRbeta CDR3 sequencing. Fresh whole blood from approximately ten HLA-typed healthy donors was used to isolate PBMCs. To map where alloreactive clones came from, CD4+ regulatory T cells in the unstimulated state were FACS-sorted.

The receptor was derived from a human donor in good health. The rearrangement joined TRBV5-1 to TRBJ2-7; 8 bases in between match TRBD1. The sequenced sample was Tregs sorted from blood. The DNA reads TGCGCCAGCAGCCTTTCTCCGGGACAGGCGACGGTAGAGCAGTACTTC. Its amino acids are CASSLSPGQATVEQYF.